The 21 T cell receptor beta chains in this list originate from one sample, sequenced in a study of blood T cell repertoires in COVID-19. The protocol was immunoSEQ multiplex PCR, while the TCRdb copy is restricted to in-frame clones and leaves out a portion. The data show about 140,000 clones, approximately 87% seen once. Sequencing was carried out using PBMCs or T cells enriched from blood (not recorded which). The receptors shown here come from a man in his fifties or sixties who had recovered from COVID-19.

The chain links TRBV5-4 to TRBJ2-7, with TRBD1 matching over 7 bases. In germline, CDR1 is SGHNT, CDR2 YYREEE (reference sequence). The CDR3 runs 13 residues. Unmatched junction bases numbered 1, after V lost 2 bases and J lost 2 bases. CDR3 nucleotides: TGTGCCAGCAGCTTCCAGGGGGCCTACGAGCAGTACTTC. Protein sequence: CASSFQGAYEQYF.

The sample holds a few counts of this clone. The CDR3 loop reads CAARQGNHPGDTQYF. DNA of the CDR3: TGTGCCGCCAGACAGGGGAACCACCCCGGAGATACGCAGTATTTT. This chain joins TRBV6-5 and TRBJ2-3, with 8 bases that match TRBD1. Germline V CDR1 and CDR2: MNHEY, SVGAGI. The CDR3 loop spans 15 amino acids. The junction had 15 bases not matched to a gene; V was cut back by 11 bases and J by 5 bases.

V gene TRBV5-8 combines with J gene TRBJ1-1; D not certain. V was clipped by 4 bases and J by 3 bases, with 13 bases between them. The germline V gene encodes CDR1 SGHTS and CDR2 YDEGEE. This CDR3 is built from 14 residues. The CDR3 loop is CASSRSRGYTEAFF. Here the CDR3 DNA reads TGTGCCAGCAGCCGGTCGCGTGGTTACACTGAAGCTTTCTTT.

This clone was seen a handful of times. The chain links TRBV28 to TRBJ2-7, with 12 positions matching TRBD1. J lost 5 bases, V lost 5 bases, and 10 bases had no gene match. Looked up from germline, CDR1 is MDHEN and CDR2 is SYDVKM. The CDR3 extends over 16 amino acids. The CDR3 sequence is CASSPEGQGAIHEQYF. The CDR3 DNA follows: TGTGCCAGCAGTCCCGAGGGACAGGGGGCGATCCACGAGCAGTACTTC.

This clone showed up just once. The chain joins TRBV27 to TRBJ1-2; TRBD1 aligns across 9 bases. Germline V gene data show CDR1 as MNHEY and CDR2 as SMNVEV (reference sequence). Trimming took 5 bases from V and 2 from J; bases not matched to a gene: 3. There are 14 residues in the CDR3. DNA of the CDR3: TGTGCCAGCAGTACGACAGGGGGAAACTATGGCTACACCTTC. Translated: CASSTTGGNYGYTF.

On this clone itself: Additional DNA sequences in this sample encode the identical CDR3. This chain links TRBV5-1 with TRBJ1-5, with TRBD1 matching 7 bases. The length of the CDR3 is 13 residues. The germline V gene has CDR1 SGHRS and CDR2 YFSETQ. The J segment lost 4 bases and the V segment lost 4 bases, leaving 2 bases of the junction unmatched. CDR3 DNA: TGCGCCAGCAGCCGGGACAGTAATCAGCCCCAGCATTTT. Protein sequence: CASSRDSNQPQHF.

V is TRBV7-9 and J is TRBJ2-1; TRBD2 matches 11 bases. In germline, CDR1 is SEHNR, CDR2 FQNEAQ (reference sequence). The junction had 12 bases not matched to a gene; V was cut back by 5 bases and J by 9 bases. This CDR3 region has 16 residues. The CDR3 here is CASSRAGSGRGSEQFF. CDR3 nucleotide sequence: TGTGCCAGCAGCCGCGCTGGTAGCGGGAGGGGCAGTGAGCAGTTCTTC.

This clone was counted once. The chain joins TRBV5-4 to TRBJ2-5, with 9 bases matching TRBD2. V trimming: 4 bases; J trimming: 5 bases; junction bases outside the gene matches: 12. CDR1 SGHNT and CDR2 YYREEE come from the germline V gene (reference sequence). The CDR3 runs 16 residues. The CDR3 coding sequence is TGTGCCAGCAGCCCACGGGGTAGCGGGGGTTTGGAGACCCAGTACTTC. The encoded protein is CASSPRGSGGLETQYF.

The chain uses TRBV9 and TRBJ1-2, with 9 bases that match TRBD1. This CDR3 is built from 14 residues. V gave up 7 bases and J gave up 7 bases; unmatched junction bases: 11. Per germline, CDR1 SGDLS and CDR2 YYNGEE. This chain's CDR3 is CASATPGQGLGYTF. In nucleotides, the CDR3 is TGTGCCAGCGCCACCCCGGGACAGGGCCTTGGCTACACCTTC. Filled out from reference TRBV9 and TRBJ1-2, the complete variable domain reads DSGVTQTPKHLITATGQRVTLRCSPRSGDLSVYWYQQSLDQGLQFLIQYYNGEERAKGNILERFSAQQFPDLHSELNLSSLELGDSALYFCASATPGQGLGYTFGSGTRLTVV.

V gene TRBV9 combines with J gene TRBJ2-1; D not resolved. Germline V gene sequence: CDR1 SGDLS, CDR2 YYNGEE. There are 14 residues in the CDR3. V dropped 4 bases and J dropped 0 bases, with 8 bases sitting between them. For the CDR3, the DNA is TGTGCCAGCAGCCCATGGAGCTCCTACAATGAGCAGTTCTTC. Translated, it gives CASSPWSSYNEQFF.

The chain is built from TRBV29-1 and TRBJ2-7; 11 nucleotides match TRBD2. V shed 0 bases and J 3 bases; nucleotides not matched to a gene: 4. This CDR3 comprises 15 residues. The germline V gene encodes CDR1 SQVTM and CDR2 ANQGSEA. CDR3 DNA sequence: TGCAGCGTTGAAGAACTAGCGGGAGAAAACTACGAGCAGTACTTC. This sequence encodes CSVEELAGENYEQYF.

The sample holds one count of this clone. CDR3 loop: CASSVAGTALDSPLHF. DNA for the CDR3: TGTGCCAGCAGCGTAGCAGGGACAGCCTTGGATTCACCCCTCCACTTT. This chain joins TRBV9 and TRBJ1-6, with TRBD1 identical over 7 bases. This CDR3 is built from 16 residues. Unmatched junction bases numbered 8, after V lost 0 bases and J lost 8 bases. Looked up from germline, CDR1 is SGDLS and CDR2 is YYNGEE.

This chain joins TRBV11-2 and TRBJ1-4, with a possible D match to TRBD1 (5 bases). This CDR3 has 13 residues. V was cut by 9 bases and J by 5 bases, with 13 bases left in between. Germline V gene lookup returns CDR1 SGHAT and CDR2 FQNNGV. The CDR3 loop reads CASHTGPNEKLFF. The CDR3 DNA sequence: TGTGCCAGTCACACAGGACCGAATGAAAAACTGTTTTTT.

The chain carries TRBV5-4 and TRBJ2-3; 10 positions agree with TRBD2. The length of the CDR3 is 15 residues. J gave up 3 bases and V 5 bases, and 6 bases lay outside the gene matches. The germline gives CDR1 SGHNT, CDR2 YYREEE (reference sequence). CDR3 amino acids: CASRPGLARTDTQYF. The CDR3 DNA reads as TGTGCCAGCAGACCGGGACTAGCGAGAACAGATACGCAGTATTTT.

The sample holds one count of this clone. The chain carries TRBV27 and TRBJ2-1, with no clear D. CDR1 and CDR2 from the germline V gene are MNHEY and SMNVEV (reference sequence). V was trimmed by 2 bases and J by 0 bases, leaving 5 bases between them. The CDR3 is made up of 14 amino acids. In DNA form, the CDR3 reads TGTGCCAGCAGTTTAGAGAGCTCCTACAATGAGCAGTTCTTC. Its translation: CASSLESSYNEQFF.

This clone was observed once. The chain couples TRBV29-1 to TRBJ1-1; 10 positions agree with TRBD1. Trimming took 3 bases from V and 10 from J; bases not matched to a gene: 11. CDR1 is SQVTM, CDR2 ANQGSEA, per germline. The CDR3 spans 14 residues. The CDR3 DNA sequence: TGCAGCGTTGAGATTTTGGGACAGGGGCCGGGAGCTTTCTTT. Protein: CSVEILGQGPGAFF.

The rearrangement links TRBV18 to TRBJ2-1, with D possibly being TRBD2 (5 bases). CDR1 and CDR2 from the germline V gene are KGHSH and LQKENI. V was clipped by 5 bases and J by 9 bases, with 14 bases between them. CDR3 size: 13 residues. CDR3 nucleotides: TGTGCCAGCTCAGAGGGTCGGGCCGGTGAGCAGTTCTTC. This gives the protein CASSEGRAGEQFF.

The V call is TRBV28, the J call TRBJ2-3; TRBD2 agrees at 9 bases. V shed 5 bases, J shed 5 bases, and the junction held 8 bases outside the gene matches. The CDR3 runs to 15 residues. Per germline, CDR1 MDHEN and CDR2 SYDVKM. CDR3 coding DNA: TGTGCCAGCAGTCTCCCAAGCGGGGGGTTAGATACGCAGTATTTT. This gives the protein CASSLPSGGLDTQYF. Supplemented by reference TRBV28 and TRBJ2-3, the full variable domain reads DVKVTQSSRYLVKRTGEKVFLECVQDMDHENMFWYRQDPGLGLRLIYFSYDVKMKEKGDIPEGYSVSREKKERFSLILESASTNQTSMYLCASSLPSGGLDTQYFGPGTRLTVL.

In DNA, the CDR3 is TGTGCCAGCAGCCAAGACCCGGGACAGGGGGTACTCTCACCCCTCCACTTT. This gives the protein CASSQDPGQGVLSPLHF. This chain links TRBV4-2 with TRBJ1-6; 11 bases line up with TRBD1. J gave up 10 bases and V 0 bases, and 8 bases lay outside the gene matches. The CDR3 totals 17 residues. Per germline, CDR1 LGHNA and CDR2 YNFKEQ.

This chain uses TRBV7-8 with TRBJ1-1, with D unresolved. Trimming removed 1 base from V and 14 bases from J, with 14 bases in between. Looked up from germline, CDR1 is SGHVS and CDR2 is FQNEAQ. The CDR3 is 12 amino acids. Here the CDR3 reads CASSLELRSFFF. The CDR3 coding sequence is TGTGCCAGCAGCTTAGAATTGCGGTCGTTCTTCTTT.

CDR3 sequence reads: CASRPDGGVGQPQHF. The CDR3 DNA reads TGCGCCAGCAGACCAGACGGAGGAGTAGGTCAGCCCCAGCATTTT. The chain is built from TRBV5-1 and TRBJ1-5; no reliable D call. V was trimmed by 5 bases and J by 6 bases, leaving 18 bases between them. The CDR3 sequence is 15 residues long. CDR1 and CDR2 (germline): SGHRS, YFSETQ.